The 9 T cell receptor beta chains listed next were all sequenced from one sample in a study of T cells in Graves' hyperthyroidism and ophthalmopathy (dated by TCRdb to between 2019 and 2020). The library relied on multiplex PCR. The data were produced on an Illumina HiSeq 2000. TCR beta CDR3 regions were amplified from RNA transcripts. A first-round RT-PCR of the TCR CDR3 used the HTBI primer set with the Qiagen OneStep RT-PCR kit. Through fastp at Q25 and MiXCR, TCRdb rebuilt clones from the public reads, retaining in-frame beta chains. Rows matching on CDR3 protein sequence are summarized as one entry with the most common DNA and genes. The sample table records approximately 430,000 distinct CDR3 sequences; around 14% of these occur just once. Roughly 15% of the sample lies in the top ten. What was sequenced was blood. The receptors originated from a woman aged 18-30 years with Graves' hyperthyroidism.

There are many counts of this clonotype. The chain couples TRBV7-2 to TRBJ1-4; no reliable D call. The V end lost 5 bases, the J end lost 0 bases, and 16 bases lay between the germline ends. From germline, CDR1 is SGHTA and CDR2 FQGNSA. CDR3 length: 17 amino acids. The CDR3: CASSPLHPGSTNEKLFF. CDR3 nucleotides: TGTGCCAGCAGCCCCCTCCACCCCGGGTCAACTAATGAAAAACTGTTTTTT.

The J gene is TRBJ1-2, the V gene TRBV27; TRBD1 agrees at 7 bases. V was clipped by 0 bases and J by 8 bases; unmatched bases: 9. CDR3 length equals 15 residues. From germline, CDR1 is MNHEY and CDR2 SMNVEV (reference sequence). The CDR3 coding sequence is TGTGCCAGCAGTTTATCTCGAGGGGGCGAGGGGGGCTACACCTTC. Translating gives CASSLSRGGEGGYTF.

The DNA of the CDR3 is TGCGCCAGCAGCCAGCCGGGACAGGGAAACATTCAGTACTTC. Its protein product is CASSQPGQGNIQYF. J is TRBJ2-4 and V is TRBV4-1, with 9 bases that match TRBD1. The CDR3 runs 14 residues. Germline CDR1 is MGHRA and CDR2 is YSYEKL. The V and J ends lost 3 bases and 6 bases, in that order; junction bases with no gene match: 3.

This clonotype was observed a handful of times. The chain has TRBV20-1 and TRBJ1-1; D unresolved. Per the germline V gene, CDR1 is DFQATT and CDR2 is SNEGSKA (reference sequence). Trimming removed 2 bases at V and 3 bases at J, with 10 bases between. The CDR3 runs 13 residues. This chain's CDR3 is CSARKEGYTEAFF. The CDR3 DNA reads TGCAGTGCTAGAAAGGAGGGATACACTGAAGCTTTCTTT.

This clonotype was found many times. V and J are TRBV24-1 and TRBJ2-5, with 8 nucleotides matching TRBD2. The J segment lost 5 bases and the V segment lost 4 bases, leaving 11 bases of the junction unmatched. The CDR3 has 16 amino acids. Germline V lookup: CDR1 KGHDR, CDR2 SFDVKD. This CDR3 is CATSDPGLGRVETQYF. DNA for the CDR3: TGTGCCACCAGTGACCCGGGACTAGGTCGGGTGGAGACCCAGTACTTC.

Ten or more counts support this clonotype. The chain uses TRBV6-5 and TRBJ1-5; D unclear. The ends were cut back, 3 bases at V and 4 bases at J, with 13 bases in the middle. The CDR3 is 15 amino acids. Germline V CDR1 and CDR2: MNHEY, SVGAGI. The CDR3, as DNA: TGTGCCAGCAGTTATGGCGGGGTAGGAAATCAGCCCCAGCATTTT. Translated: CASSYGGVGNQPQHF.

This clonotype showed up many times. The chain uses TRBV27 and TRBJ2-1; TRBD2 is a possible D gene (6 bases). The ends were cut back, 3 bases at V and 2 bases at J, with 11 bases in the middle. This CDR3 has 15 residues. Germline lookup yields CDR1 MNHEY and CDR2 SMNVEV (reference sequence). The CDR3 protein is CASSFSGSTYNEQFF. The CDR3 bases are TGTGCCAGCAGTTTCAGCGGGTCCACCTACAATGAGCAGTTCTTC.

The rearrangement uses TRBV10-3 and TRBJ1-2; no clear D gene. Germline CDR1 and CDR2: ENHRY and SYGVKD. There are 15 residues in the CDR3. Trimming pared 7 bases from V and 2 bases from J, leaving 17 bases between. This CDR3 is CAITSRVSANYGYTF. The CDR3 DNA follows: TGTGCCATCACATCGAGGGTCAGCGCAAACTATGGCTACACCTTC.

This clonotype was detected ten times or more. The chain recombines TRBV12-3 or TRBV12-4 with TRBJ1-2; D not certain. The CDR3 spans 11 residues. Trimming shortened V by 4 bases and J by 7 bases, and 7 bases separated the two germline ends. CDR3 sequence: CASSSVFGYTF. The CDR3 DNA follows: TGTGCCAGCAGTTCAGTCTTTGGCTACACCTTC.